A single sample gave rise to the 18 T cell receptor beta chains below, sequenced in a study of metastatic and nonmetastatic thyroid tumors. No patient received treatment before thyroid surgery. Using MiXCR, TCRdb reanalyzed the PCR reads. The sample yields over 25,000 clones, 7% to 9% seen once. Sequenced: blood. The receptors come from a female donor with papillary thyroid cancer or a benign thyroid nodule (not recorded which). Some clones in this sample may be carry-over from other donors' samples.

This clone was picked up many times. The genes are TRBV28 and TRBJ1-5; tentatively, D is TRBD1 (5 bases). V was cut by 7 bases and J by 3 bases, with 10 bases left in between. This CDR3 region has 13 residues. Looked up from germline, CDR1 is MDHEN and CDR2 is SYDVKM. The CDR3 region is CASNRTPNQPQHF. CDR3 DNA sequence: TGTGCCAGCAACCGGACACCCAATCAGCCCCAGCATTTT.

This clone was found many times. The chain has TRBV20-1 and TRBJ1-5, with unresolved D. Trimming shortened V by 3 bases and J by 0 bases, and 9 bases separated the two germline ends. Looked up from germline, CDR1 is DFQATT and CDR2 is SNEGSKA (reference sequence). This CDR3 spans 14 amino acids. CDR3 amino acids: CSASGKDSNQPQHF. The DNA of the CDR3 is TGCAGTGCTAGCGGCAAGGATAGCAATCAGCCCCAGCATTTT.

This clone was found many times. Different DNA sequences within this sample yield the same CDR3. This sequence joins TRBV7-8 and TRBJ2-7; D not certain. The ends were cut back, 3 bases at V and 0 bases at J, with 9 bases in the middle. Germline CDR1 is SGHVS and CDR2 is FQNEAQ. The CDR3 is 14 residues long. The CDR3 region is CASSFRRNSYEQYF. The DNA for the CDR3 is TGTGCCAGCAGCTTCCGACGGAACTCCTACGAGCAGTACTTC.

Ten or more counts support this clone. The chain carries TRBV5-1 and TRBJ2-3, with D tentatively TRBD1 (6 bases). The CDR3 loop spans 13 amino acids. Germline V gives CDR1 SGHRS, CDR2 YFSETQ. Trimming took 8 bases from V and 1 from J, leaving 11 bases between them. The CDR3 DNA is TGCGCCAGTGGCGAGGGGGGCACAGATACGCAGTATTTT. Amino acid sequence: CASGEGGTDTQYF.

This clone was counted ten times or more. V and J are TRBV28 and TRBJ2-3; D remains unclear. Germline V gives CDR1 MDHEN, CDR2 SYDVKM. The CDR3 extends over 18 amino acids. V shed 3 bases and J shed 6 bases, with 25 bases lying between them. CDR3 in amino acids: CASSLYPSDSSSEDTQYF. The CDR3 DNA follows: TGTGCCAGCAGTTTGTACCCATCAGATAGCTCCTCGGAGGATACGCAGTATTTT.

This clone was seen many times. The chain is built from TRBV12-3 or TRBV12-4 and TRBJ1-3; possibly TRBD1 for D (5 bases). This CDR3 spans 15 amino acids. Trimming pared 6 bases from V and 5 bases from J, leaving 17 bases between. The CDR3 sequence is CASSPAGLTRNTIYF. The CDR3 bases are TGTGCCAGCAGCCCCGCGGGACTAACTAGAAACACCATATATTTT.

There are many counts of this clone. The chain uses TRBV28 and TRBJ1-1; D is undetermined. V lost 4 bases to trimming and J lost 1 base, with 10 bases between them. This CDR3 region has 14 residues. Germline CDR1 reads MDHEN; CDR2 reads SYDVKM. The CDR3 sequence is CASSSGRQNTEAFF. CDR3 nucleotides: TGTGCCAGCAGTTCCGGCCGGCAGAACACTGAAGCTTTCTTT.

This clone has ten or more counts. The chain combines TRBV7-2 with TRBJ1-2; 7 bases fit TRBD1. Germline assignment: CDR1 SGHTA and CDR2 FQGNSA. V dropped 5 bases and J dropped 7; count of bases not matched to a gene: 19. The CDR3 is 17 residues long. CDR3: CASSRQPGQWILGGYTF. The CDR3 coding sequence is TGTGCCAGCAGCCGTCAACCGGGACAGTGGATCCTTGGTGGCTACACCTTC.

In this sample, this clone turned up many times. The chain links TRBV15 to TRBJ2-7, with a weak D call TRBD1 (6 bases). V dropped 0 bases and J dropped 2 bases, with 11 bases sitting between them. The CDR3 extends over 15 amino acids. Germline V gives CDR1 LNHNV, CDR2 YYDKDF (reference sequence). The CDR3 coding sequence is TGTGCCACCAGCAGAGACACCGGACAGACCTACGAGCAGTACTTC. This translates into CATSRDTGQTYEQYF. The full variable domain, with the rest looked up from reference TRBV15 and TRBJ2-7, is DAMVIQNPRYQVTQFGKPVTLSCSQTLNHNVMYWYQQKSSQAPKLLFHYYDKDFNNEADTPDNFQSRRPNTSFCFLDIRSPGLGDTAMYLCATSRDTGQTYEQYFGPGTRLTVT.

This clone has at least ten counts. As DNA, the CDR3 is TGTGCCAGCAGTTACTCGATTTCCCGGGGCTTAATCTCCTACACCTTC. Its protein product is CASSYSISRGLISYTF. V usage is TRBV6-5 and J usage is TRBJ1-2; D is possibly TRBD1 (5 bases). CDR1 MNHEY and CDR2 SVGAGI come from the germline V gene. V shed 0 bases and J shed 10 bases, with 21 bases lying between them. The CDR3 is made up of 16 amino acids.

This clone was seen repeatedly, ten times or more. V is TRBV7-8 and J is TRBJ1-1, with no clear D. Germline V gene data show CDR1 as SGHVS and CDR2 as FQNEAQ. Between the trimmed V and J ends, which lost 5 bases and 0 bases, there was a span of 7 bases. This CDR3 contains 13 residues. CDR3 protein: CASSPTLNTEAFF. CDR3 DNA: TGTGCCAGCAGCCCCACACTGAACACTGAAGCTTTCTTT.

This clone was picked up many times. This chain uses TRBV5-1 with TRBJ2-2; TRBD1 is a possible D gene (5 bases). This CDR3 region has 15 residues. Germline V CDR1 and CDR2: SGHRS, YFSETQ. Trimming stripped 0 bases from V and 3 bases from J, with 9 bases between. As DNA, the CDR3 is TGCGCCAGCAGCTTGGCCGACAGAGACACCGGGGAGCTGTTTTTT. This encodes CASSLADRDTGELFF.

This clone appeared many times. The V and J genes are TRBV12-3 or TRBV12-4 and TRBJ1-4; weak D call: TRBD1 (6 bases). V lost 5 bases to trimming and J lost 0 bases, with 19 bases between them. CDR3 length: 18 amino acids. The CDR3: CASSPTYRVLATNEKLFF. CDR3 DNA sequence: TGTGCCAGCAGTCCCACCTACAGGGTTCTAGCAACTAATGAAAAACTGTTTTTT.

This clone was detected once. A much larger clone is a single base away; this may be a read error. V and J are TRBV20-1 and TRBJ2-3; D unclear. CDR3 length: 11 residues. The germline V and J ends were trimmed by 5 bases and 3 bases, with 6 bases remaining between them. Germline V gene sequence: CDR1 DFQATT, CDR2 SNEGSKA (reference sequence). In DNA form, the CDR3 reads TGCAGTGCTTATGATACAGATACGCAGTATTTT. As protein: CSAYDTDTQYF.

This clone was observed at least ten times. V and J are TRBV6-6 and TRBJ2-1; D possibly matches TRBD1 or TRBD2 (6 bases each). V was shortened by 0 bases and J by 4 bases, with 10 bases between the two germline ends. The CDR3 totals 15 residues. CDR1 and CDR2 (germline): MNHNY, SVGAGI (reference sequence). The CDR3 reads CASSYSQGGYNEQFF. The DNA for the CDR3 is TGTGCCAGCAGTTACTCCCAAGGGGGGTACAATGAGCAGTTCTTC.

This clone was seen many times. The CDR3 DNA reads TGTGCCAGCCAGGGTTTTTGGGGGGATGAGCAGTTCTTC. Its protein is CASQGFWGDEQFF. J is TRBJ2-1 and V is TRBV27; possible D gene TRBD2, 6 bases. This CDR3 is 13 amino acids long. The V and J ends lost 8 bases and 8 bases respectively, with 16 bases between them. Germline CDR1 MNHEY, CDR2 SMNVEV (reference sequence).

On this clone itself: This may be a read error: a much more frequent sequence differs by one nucleotide. The rearrangement links TRBV5-1 to TRBJ2-1; TRBD2 matches 11 bases. Germline V gene data show CDR1 as SGHRS and CDR2 as YFSETQ. CDR3 length: 16 amino acids. The V segment lost 5 bases and the J segment 3 bases; nucleotides outside the gene matches: 7. As DNA, the CDR3 is TGCGCCAGCAGTATCCTAGCGGGGGGTATCTACAATGAGCAGTTCTTC. Translating it yields CASSILAGGIYNEQFF.

Regarding this clone: No conserved phenylalanine or tryptophan is present at the end of the CDR3, so a read error is the likely explanation. The V and J genes are TRBV18 and TRBJ2-7; D call uncertain. The CDR3 sequence is 15 residues long. The germline gives CDR1 KGHSH, CDR2 LQKENI. The V end lost 2 bases, the J end lost 0 bases, and 11 bases lay between the germline ends. CDR3 region: CASSPSHTVSYEQYL. In DNA, the CDR3 is TGTGCCAGCTCACCAAGTCACACAGTCTCCTACGAGCAGTACCTC.